This T cell receptor (beta chain) was profiled in a study of blood T cell repertoires in COVID-19. Study at large: Sites across the United States, Italy and Spain contributed samples from acute and convalescent COVID-19. T cells, B-cell-depleted T cells, or PBMCs supplied cDNA or gDNA.

The data were produced by immunoSEQ multiplex PCR, yet TCRdb's version contains in-frame clones alone and is incomplete. The sample contains some 290,000 clones, around nine tenths of which appear only once. Enrolled during active infection, Seattle patients were then followed longitudinally. This TCR derives from a woman in her twenties or thirties with COVID-19, enrolled during active disease. Material for sequencing was peripheral blood.

CDR3 amino acids: CASSNDRGISNQPQHF. The CDR3 nucleotides are TGTGCCAGCAGCAACGACAGGGGGATAAGCAATCAGCCCCAGCATTTT. The V call is TRBV5-6, the J call TRBJ1-5; the match to TRBD1 covers 9 bases. The CDR3 loop spans 16 amino acids. The V and J ends lost 4 bases and 1 base, in that order; junction bases with no gene match: 6. Germline V gene data show CDR1 as SGHDT and CDR2 as YYEEEE.